Following are 18 T cell receptor beta chains from one sample sequenced in a study of response to subunit inactivated influenza vaccine. MiXCR, applied by TCRdb to the RT-PCR reads, yields one record per CDR3 protein. The table has approximately 570,000 distinct CDR3 sequences, 7.6% seen once. The material was PBMCs from blood, obtained less than 30 months after vaccination. Receptors were obtained from a man aged 45-69 years who received an inactivated influenza vaccine.

The table lists this clonotype with many counts. The chain recombines TRBV6-2 or TRBV6-3 with TRBJ2-1; D might be TRBD1 or TRBD2, each matching 5 bases. CDR3 length: 13 residues. V was pared by 7 bases and J by 7 bases, with 14 bases between. Germline loops: CDR1 MNHEY, CDR2 SVGEGT. CDR3 residues: CASTRDGWNEQFF. As DNA, the CDR3 is TGTGCCAGCACTCGGGACGGCTGGAATGAGCAGTTCTTC.

This clonotype has only a few counts. This rearrangement joins TRBV28 to TRBJ2-7; D unclear. Trimming left V 8 bases short and J 4 bases short, with 9 bases between. The CDR3 has 11 residues. Germline V CDR1 and CDR2: MDHEN, SYDVKM. The CDR3 loop reads CASFDRYEQYF. CDR3 DNA: TGTGCCAGCTTCGACCGGTACGAGCAGTACTTC.

The chain carries TRBV6-2 or TRBV6-3 and TRBJ2-1; D possibly corresponds to TRBD2 (6 bases). The CDR3 has 13 residues. V shed 6 bases and J shed 11 bases, with 17 bases lying between them. Per germline, CDR1 MNHEY and CDR2 SVGEGT. For the CDR3, the DNA is TGTGCCAGCAGACGACCGGGACTTACTAAGCAGTTCTTC. As protein: CASRRPGLTKQFF.

The V call is TRBV6-1, the J call TRBJ2-6; D gene uncertain. The germline CDR1 and CDR2 sequences are MNHNS and SASEGT. V shed 7 bases and J shed 0 bases, with 7 bases lying between them. This CDR3 has 14 amino acids. In DNA form, the CDR3 reads TGTGCCAGCACCTCCAGCTCTGGGGCCAACGTCCTGACTTTC. Translated, it gives CASTSSSGANVLTF.

There are many counts of this clonotype. This chain uses TRBV5-1 with TRBJ2-1, with 9 bases matching TRBD2. The V segment lost 4 bases and the J segment 3 bases; nucleotides outside the gene matches: 5. CDR3 length: 15 residues. Germline loops: CDR1 SGHRS, CDR2 YFSETQ. The CDR3 loop is CASSPSGGYYNEQFF. Written as DNA, the CDR3 is TGCGCCAGCAGCCCGAGCGGGGGGTACTACAATGAGCAGTTCTTC.

About this clonotype itself: A much larger clone differs by one base, so this may be a read error. A read error is likely, as this CDR3 ends without the conserved phenylalanine or tryptophan. The V and J genes are TRBV20-1 and TRBJ2-7, with 12 bases matching TRBD2. The CDR3 is made up of 13 amino acids. Germline CDR1 DFQATT, CDR2 SNEGSKA (reference sequence). V shed 5 bases, J shed 4 bases, and the junction held 3 bases outside the gene matches. The CDR3: CSAPTSGSYEQYS. The CDR3 DNA reads TGCAGTGCTCCGACTAGCGGGAGTTACGAGCAGTACTCC.

This clonotype was observed a few times. The chain is built from TRBV18 and TRBJ1-4, with a tentative D call TRBD1 (6 bases). Trimming shortened V by 0 bases and J by 7 bases, and 12 bases separated the two germline ends. CDR1 and CDR2 (germline): KGHSH, LQKENI. The CDR3 totals 15 residues. In DNA form, the CDR3 reads TGTGCCAGCTCACCACCTTCACAGGGTACTGAAAAACTGTTTTTT. Its protein is CASSPPSQGTEKLFF.

This clonotype occurred many times. The chain links TRBV24-1 to TRBJ2-3, with 9 nucleotides matching TRBD2. J lost 1 base, V lost 4 bases, and 5 bases had no gene match. The CDR3 spans 16 residues. Germline-derived CDR1 and CDR2 are KGHDR and SFDVKD. CDR3 sequence: CATSDRRLAGTDTQYF. The DNA for the CDR3 is TGTGCCACCAGTGACCGGAGACTAGCGGGCACAGATACGCAGTATTTT.

CDR3 coding DNA: TGCGCCAGCTCCGGCAGGTTCGGGGATGGCTACACCTTC. Its translation is CASSGRFGDGYTF. The chain joins TRBV10-1 to TRBJ1-2; D gene uncertain. The CDR3 consists of 13 residues. V was trimmed by 8 bases and J by 6 bases, leaving 16 bases between them. From germline, CDR1 is WNHNN and CDR2 SYGVQD (reference sequence).

The chain uses TRBV5-1 and TRBJ2-5; weak D call: TRBD1 (5 bases). The V end lost 2 bases, the J end lost 3 bases, and 8 bases lay between the germline ends. Germline values: CDR1 SGHRS, CDR2 YFSETQ. The CDR3 has 13 amino acids. As DNA, the CDR3 is TGCGCCAGCAGCTTCCAGGGTGAAGAGACCCAGTACTTC. Translation gives CASSFQGEETQYF.

On this clonotype: The junction departs from the called germline gene at one end, perhaps through a read error. V usage is TRBV14 and J usage is TRBJ2-2; tentatively, D is TRBD1 (6 bases). Germline V gene data show CDR1 as SGHDN and CDR2 as FVKESK. The CDR3 is 15 amino acids. DNA for the CDR3: TGTGCCAGCAGCCAATCACAGGGAAACATCGGGGAGCTGTTTTTT. It encodes CASSQSQGNIGELFF.

This clonotype was detected only a few times. The V gene is TRBV9, the J gene TRBJ1-2, with 7 bases matching TRBD1. With V trimmed by 3 bases and J by 1 base, 3 bases remained unmatched. The CDR3 totals 14 residues. Germline CDR1 is SGDLS and CDR2 is YYNGEE. The CDR3 here is CASSAGQLNYGYTF. CDR3 nucleotide sequence: TGTGCCAGCAGCGCGGGACAGCTTAACTATGGCTACACCTTC.

This clonotype was detected a few times. V is TRBV6-2 or TRBV6-3 and J is TRBJ1-1; D unclear. The V end lost 2 bases, the J end lost 8 bases, and 9 bases lay between the germline ends. The CDR3 has 12 amino acids. Germline CDR1 and CDR2: MNHEY and SVGEGT. The DNA for the CDR3 is TGTGCCAGCAGTTACGGGCCATGGGAAGCTTTCTTT. Translated: CASSYGPWEAFF.

This clonotype was seen only a few times. The J gene is TRBJ2-5, the V gene TRBV7-8; TRBD1 is a possible D gene (5 bases). The CDR3 is 13 residues long. The germline gives CDR1 SGHVS, CDR2 FQNEAQ. V was shortened by 3 bases and J by 4 bases, with 9 bases between the two germline ends. The CDR3 DNA follows: TGTGCCAGCAGCTTTCATGGGGCAGAGACCCAGTACTTC. Translation gives CASSFHGAETQYF.

This clonotype was observed many times. The CDR3 here is CASSSWTDGQPQHF. In DNA form, the CDR3 reads TGTGCCAGCAGCTCCTGGACAGATGGGCAGCCCCAGCATTTT. The rearrangement links TRBV7-2 to TRBJ1-5; D perhaps matches TRBD1 (6 bases). Trimming removed 4 bases at V and 7 bases at J, with 14 bases between. CDR1 is SGHTA and CDR2 is FQGNSA in the germline V gene. This CDR3 region has 14 residues. Full variable domain (remainder filled in from reference TRBV7-2 and TRBJ1-5): GAGVSQSPSNKVTEKGKDVELRCDPISGHTALYWYRQSLGQGLEFLIYFQGNSAPDKSGLPSDRFSAERTGGSVSTLTIQRTQQEDSAVYLCASSSWTDGQPQHFGDGTRLSIL.

This clonotype was seen a few times. This chain links TRBV11-2 with TRBJ2-2; possibly TRBD1 or TRBD2 for D (5 bases each). This CDR3 comprises 18 residues. The V gene lost 4 bases and the J gene lost 6 bases, with 24 bases spanning the gap. The germline gives CDR1 SGHAT, CDR2 FQNNGV. The CDR3 sequence is CASSSRTGTFPFSGELFF. As DNA, the CDR3 is TGTGCCAGCAGCTCAAGGACCGGGACCTTTCCATTTTCCGGGGAGCTGTTTTTT.

This clonotype turned up a few times. CDR3 protein: CASSSRWDFSETQYF. The CDR3 DNA reads as TGTGCCAGCAGTAGTCGGTGGGATTTCAGTGAGACCCAGTACTTC. The chain employs TRBV6-2 or TRBV6-3 and TRBJ2-5, with D unresolved. This CDR3 comprises 15 residues. The ends were cut back, 5 bases at V and 5 bases at J, with 18 bases in the middle. Per germline, CDR1 MNHEY and CDR2 SVGEGT.

This clonotype has a handful of counts. CDR3: CASSPHHTSFYNEQFF. DNA for the CDR3: TGTGCCAGCTCACCACACCATACTAGCTTTTACAATGAGCAGTTCTTC. The chain recombines TRBV18 with TRBJ2-1; D is perhaps TRBD2 (6 bases). V was shortened by 1 base and J by 4 bases, with 14 bases between the two germline ends. Germline V gene lookup returns CDR1 KGHSH and CDR2 LQKENI. CDR3 length equals 16 residues.